This passage covers 10 T cell receptor beta chains from one sample sequenced in a study of blood T cell repertoires in COVID-19. TCRdb's table, derived via immunoSEQ multiplex PCR, lists solely in-frame clones and lacks some. This table holds a few hundred thousand clones, around 92% found once. Sequenced: peripheral blood. The receptors originated from a woman between 25 and 40 years old with COVID-19, enrolled during active disease.

The gene calls are TRBV16 and TRBJ2-2; 8 bases align to TRBD1. Germline V gene sequence: CDR1 KGHSY, CDR2 FQNENV. CDR3 length: 17 amino acids. The junction had 9 bases not matched to a gene; V was cut back by 0 bases and J by 6 bases. The CDR3 DNA sequence: TGTGCCAGCAGCCAATCAGGAGACAGGGGCTGGGCCGGGGAGCTGTTTTTT. Encoded protein: CASSQSGDRGWAGELFF.

This rearrangement joins TRBV29-1 to TRBJ2-7; TRBD2 matches at 8 bases. The junction had 10 bases not matched to a gene; V was cut back by 3 bases and J by 6 bases. The CDR3 has 14 amino acids. Germline V lookup: CDR1 SQVTM, CDR2 ANQGSEA. CDR3 residues: CSVDGGGLGFEQYF. The DNA for the CDR3 is TGCAGCGTTGACGGGGGGGGCCTCGGGTTCGAGCAGTACTTC.

The chain carries TRBV15 and TRBJ2-5, with TRBD2 matching 8 bases. The CDR3 runs 15 residues. Germline CDR1 and CDR2: LNHNV and YYDKDF (reference sequence). V gave up 1 base and J gave up 4 bases; unmatched junction bases: 5. CDR3 protein: CATSRGGGQAETQYF. The CDR3 DNA is TGTGCCACCAGCAGAGGCGGGGGGCAAGCAGAGACCCAGTACTTC.

The chain couples TRBV7-6 to TRBJ1-1, with 7 positions matching TRBD1. The CDR3 consists of 18 residues. V trimming: 5 bases; J trimming: 2 bases; junction bases outside the gene matches: 17. Germline assignment: CDR1 SGHVS and CDR2 FNYEAQ. The DNA for the CDR3 is TGTGCCAGCAGCCCATATGGGCGGGACAGACACCATAACACTGAAGCTTTCTTT. This encodes CASSPYGRDRHHNTEAFF.

V usage is TRBV30 and J usage is TRBJ1-1; the match to TRBD1 covers 7 bases. V lost 3 bases and J lost 6; bases outside the gene matches: 4. This CDR3 contains 12 residues. Looked up from germline, CDR1 is GTSNPN and CDR2 is SVGIG (reference sequence). CDR3 amino acids: CAWRDRIAEAFF. CDR3 DNA: TGTGCCTGGAGGGACAGGATAGCTGAAGCTTTCTTT.

The chain employs TRBV15 and TRBJ2-3; 9 positions match TRBD1. Trimming removed 3 bases from V and 8 bases from J; junction bases left unmatched: 6. CDR3 length: 14 residues. CDR1 and CDR2 from the germline V gene are LNHNV and YYDKDF (reference sequence). The CDR3 nucleotides are TGTGCCACCAGCAGGGGACAGGGTGGGCGTACGCAGTATTTT. The encoded protein is CATSRGQGGRTQYF.

This clone has a single count. CDR3 sequence reads: CASSHRYGYTF. The CDR3 bases are TGTGCCAGCAGCCACAGATATGGCTACACCTTC. This sequence joins TRBV3-1 (or the pseudogene TRBV3-2) and TRBJ1-2; D gene unclear. The CDR3 runs to 11 residues. CDR1 is LGHDT and CDR2 is YNNKEL in the germline V gene (reference sequence). V was cut by 3 bases and J by 5 bases, with 4 bases left in between.

The chain carries TRBV14 and TRBJ1-1; D call uncertain. The CDR3 has 14 residues. CDR1 is SGHDN, CDR2 FVKESK, per germline. Between the trimmed V and J ends, which lost 1 base and 6 bases, there was a span of 12 bases. For the CDR3, the DNA is TGTGCCAGCAGCCAAGTGTATTGGTCGGCTGAAGCTTTCTTT. It yields the protein CASSQVYWSAEAFF.

The chain is built from TRBV28 and TRBJ2-2; unclear D gene. This CDR3 comprises 12 residues. Per germline, CDR1 MDHEN and CDR2 SYDVKM. Trimming pared 6 bases from V and 3 bases from J, leaving 5 bases between. CDR3 in DNA: TGTGCCAGCAGACTTTACACCGGGGAGCTGTTTTTT. Its protein product is CASRLYTGELFF.

The chain is built from TRBV5-5 and TRBJ1-5; 7 positions match TRBD1. Trimming removed 3 bases from V and 2 bases from J; junction bases left unmatched: 8. Germline V lookup: CDR1 SGHKS, CDR2 YYEKEE (reference sequence). CDR3 length equals 16 residues. The CDR3 here is CASSSGHTGGNQPQHF. CDR3 coding DNA: TGTGCCAGCAGCTCTGGGCATACAGGGGGCAATCAGCCCCAGCATTTT.